What follows are 32 T cell receptor beta chains derived from one specimen sequenced in a study of cytomegalovirus exposure and HLA in healthy donors. Use of 60 Vbeta and 13 Jbeta primers characterized the PCR. Sequencing used immunoSEQ multiplex PCR; TCRdb keeps in-frame clones, though not all of them. The sample consists of fewer than 200,000 clones, around 88% of them appearing once. The sequenced sample consisted of PBMCs. These receptors all come from a man in his forties in good health and CMV-seropositive.

The rearrangement joins TRBV2 to TRBJ2-7; 12 bases line up with TRBD2. The length of the CDR3 is 14 residues. CDR1 and CDR2 (germline): SNHLY, FYNNEI. V was pared by 6 bases and J by 2 bases, with 2 bases of the junction left unmatched. DNA of the CDR3: TGTGCCAGCAGAGGACTAGCGGGAACCTACGAGCAGTACTTC. It codes for CASRGLAGTYEQYF.

The genes are TRBV15 and TRBJ1-1; D possibly corresponds to TRBD1 (5 bases). The CDR3 has 15 residues. Germline values: CDR1 LNHNV, CDR2 YYDKDF (reference sequence). Trimming took 3 bases from V and 3 from J, leaving 14 bases between them. For the CDR3, the DNA is TGTGCCACCAGCAGGGACAACTCTGGGTACACTGAAGCTTTCTTT. It codes for CATSRDNSGYTEAFF.

The sample holds a few counts of this clone. The chain couples TRBV28 to TRBJ2-3; 9 bases agree with TRBD2. Trimming at V came to 6 bases and at J to 2 bases, leaving 12 bases not matched to a gene. The CDR3 contains 17 residues. Germline V CDR1 and CDR2: MDHEN, SYDVKM. CDR3 region: CASSPLRLAGNTDTQYF. Here the CDR3 DNA reads TGTGCCAGCAGCCCGCTCCGCCTAGCGGGAAACACAGATACGCAGTATTTT. The variable domain in full, completed from reference TRBV28 and TRBJ2-3, reads DVKVTQSSRYLVKRTGEKVFLECVQDMDHENMFWYRQDPGLGLRLIYFSYDVKMKEKGDIPEGYSVSREKKERFSLILESASTNQTSMYLCASSPLRLAGNTDTQYFGPGTRLTVL.

This chain joins TRBV5-5 and TRBJ2-7; TRBD1 matches 10 bases. Unmatched junction bases numbered 7, after V lost 1 base and J lost 6 bases. The germline CDR1 and CDR2 sequences are SGHKS and YYEKEE (reference sequence). The CDR3 has 15 residues. CDR3 sequence: CASSLPLGQGSEQYF. CDR3 nucleotides: TGTGCCAGCAGCTTGCCACTGGGACAGGGGAGCGAGCAGTACTTC.

This clone was recorded only once. The chain combines TRBV5-1 with TRBJ1-3; 12 bases map to TRBD1. With 3 bases clipped from V and 3 bases from J, the junction kept 4 bases outside the gene matches. This CDR3 spans 16 amino acids. Germline V gives CDR1 SGHRS, CDR2 YFSETQ. CDR3 residues: CASSWGQGALGNTIYF. CDR3 nucleotides: TGCGCCAGCAGCTGGGGACAGGGGGCTCTTGGAAACACCATATATTTT. Complete variable domain (other parts from reference TRBV5-1 and TRBJ1-3): KAGVTQTPRYLIKTRGQQVTLSCSPISGHRSVSWYQQTPGQGLQFLFEYFSETQRNKGNFPGRFSGRQFSNSRSEMNVSTLELGDSALYLCASSWGQGALGNTIYFGEGSWLTVV.

This rearrangement joins TRBV27 to TRBJ1-5; 8 positions match TRBD1. Germline CDR1 is MNHEY and CDR2 is SMNVEV (reference sequence). Losses at the gene ends were 10 bases for V and 0 bases for J; bases not matched to a gene: 11. CDR3 length equals 16 residues. Written as DNA, the CDR3 is TGTGCCATCTCTGACAGGGGTCCCCTTAGCAATCAGCCCCAGCATTTT. This sequence encodes CAISDRGPLSNQPQHF.

The V call is TRBV6-6, the J call TRBJ1-2; D uncertain. This CDR3 has 13 amino acids. Germline V gene lookup returns CDR1 MNHNY and CDR2 SVGAGI (reference sequence). Trimming left V 3 bases short and J 0 bases short, with 5 bases between. The DNA of the CDR3 is TGTGCCAGCAGTTATAGAGCTAACTATGGCTACACCTTC. Its translation: CASSYRANYGYTF.

The rearrangement links TRBV19 to TRBJ2-5, with a weak D call TRBD2 (7 bases). Trimming cost V 8 bases and J 2 bases, with 12 bases left between them. Germline V gene sequence: CDR1 LNHDA, CDR2 SQIVND (reference sequence). There are 13 residues in the CDR3. Here the CDR3 reads CASGGGAQETQYF. The CDR3 nucleotides are TGTGCCAGTGGTGGGGGGGCTCAAGAGACCCAGTACTTC.

V gene TRBV11-2 combines with J gene TRBJ1-2, with D possibly being TRBD1 (5 bases). The CDR3 has 13 residues. V gave up 5 bases and J gave up 8 bases, with 15 bases separating them. Germline lookup yields CDR1 SGHAT and CDR2 FQNNGV. DNA of the CDR3: TGTGCCAGCAGCCCCTCCCCAGGGTACGGCTACACCTTC. It translates to CASSPSPGYGYTF.

In DNA form, the CDR3 reads TGTGCCAGTAGTGCACCTCGACAGGGAGGAGATCAGCCCCAGCATTTT. Translating it yields CASSAPRQGGDQPQHF. The chain uses TRBV19 and TRBJ1-5; the match to TRBD1 covers 7 bases. The junction had 12 bases not matched to a gene; V was cut back by 5 bases and J by 5 bases. Germline CDR1 is LNHDA and CDR2 is SQIVND (reference sequence). This CDR3 has 16 amino acids.

J is TRBJ2-5 and V is TRBV19; 7 bases align to TRBD1. The V segment lost 8 bases and the J segment 11 bases; nucleotides outside the gene matches: 14. This CDR3 has 13 amino acids. Per germline, CDR1 LNHDA and CDR2 SQIVND (reference sequence). CDR3 nucleotide sequence: TGTGCCAGTGGGGACAGCCCGACCGGAGAGCAGTACTTC. This gives the protein CASGDSPTGEQYF. The full variable domain, completed using reference TRBV19 and TRBJ2-5, is DGGITQSPKYLFRKEGQNVTLSCEQNLNHDAMYWYRQDPGQGLRLIYYSQIVNDFQKGDIAEGYSVSREKKESFPLTVTSAQKNPTAFYLCASGDSPTGEQYFGPGTRLLVL.

The chain recombines TRBV4-2 with TRBJ2-1; TRBD2 aligns across 10 bases. CDR1 and CDR2 (germline): LGHNA, YNFKEQ. The CDR3 extends over 16 amino acids. The junction had 11 bases not matched to a gene; V was cut back by 4 bases and J by 8 bases. This chain's CDR3 is CASSRPPAGGPDEQFF. The CDR3 nucleotides are TGTGCCAGCAGCCGTCCTCCAGCGGGAGGGCCGGATGAGCAGTTCTTC.

The chain couples TRBV11-2 to TRBJ2-1; D may be TRBD1 (6 bases). Germline loops: CDR1 SGHAT, CDR2 FQNNGV. Trimming pared 2 bases from V and 0 bases from J, leaving 11 bases between. CDR3 length: 16 amino acids. In DNA form, the CDR3 reads TGTGCCAGCAGCTTAATGACAGGAGCCTCCTACAATGAGCAGTTCTTC. Protein: CASSLMTGASYNEQFF.

This clone turned up a few times. The chain couples TRBV11-2 to TRBJ1-5, with D possibly being TRBD1 (5 bases). CDR3 length equals 15 residues. CDR1 is SGHAT, CDR2 FQNNGV, per germline. Trimming cost V 6 bases and J 4 bases, with 16 bases left between them. This CDR3 reads CASSLTGGGNQPQHF. DNA of the CDR3: TGTGCCAGCAGTCTCACTGGGGGAGGGAATCAGCCCCAGCATTTT.

V is TRBV5-1 and J is TRBJ2-7, with 11 bases fitting TRBD2. The CDR3 spans 15 residues. The junction had 8 bases not matched to a gene; V was cut back by 5 bases and J by 4 bases. The germline V gene encodes CDR1 SGHRS and CDR2 YFSETQ. This CDR3 reads CASRTSGLAVYEQYF. The CDR3 bases are TGCGCCAGCAGGACCTCGGGACTAGCGGTTTACGAGCAGTACTTC.

The chain employs TRBV15 and TRBJ2-3; D perhaps matches TRBD2 (6 bases). The germline V gene has CDR1 LNHNV and CDR2 YYDKDF (reference sequence). CDR3 length equals 15 residues. Trimming left V 1 base short and J 2 bases short, with 10 bases between. CDR3 sequence reads: CATSRGGGITDTQYF. The CDR3 nucleotides are TGTGCCACCAGCAGAGGTGGCGGGATCACAGATACGCAGTATTTT.

V is TRBV7-9 and J is TRBJ1-4; possibly TRBD1 for D (5 bases). The CDR3 sequence is 16 residues long. Per the germline V gene, CDR1 is SEHNR and CDR2 is FQNEAQ (reference sequence). Trimming stripped 5 bases from V and 3 bases from J, with 16 bases between. The CDR3 sequence is CASSQTGGVANEKLFF. The CDR3 DNA follows: TGTGCCAGCAGCCAGACCGGAGGGGTAGCTAATGAAAAACTGTTTTTT.

The chain recombines TRBV10-3 with TRBJ2-7; TRBD1 matches at 11 bases. The germline V gene has CDR1 ENHRY and CDR2 SYGVKD. V was pared by 3 bases and J by 3 bases, with 7 bases of the junction left unmatched. This CDR3 is 16 amino acids long. Written as DNA, the CDR3 is TGTGCCATCAGTGACATTGGGACAGGGGGTGTCTACGAGCAGTACTTC. This sequence encodes CAISDIGTGGVYEQYF.

The count of this clone is one. The V call is TRBV29-1, the J call TRBJ1-2, with a weak D call TRBD1 (6 bases). The CDR3 extends over 15 amino acids. The V end was cut by 3 bases, the J end by 8 bases, with 22 bases between. Germline CDR1 is SQVTM and CDR2 is ANQGSEA. CDR3 residues: CSVEGLGTTLEGYTF. The CDR3 DNA reads TGCAGCGTTGAGGGTTTGGGGACAACTCTCGAAGGCTACACCTTC.

The J gene is TRBJ2-5, the V gene TRBV27; TRBD2 is a possible D gene (6 bases). The CDR3 loop spans 13 amino acids. Trimming took 0 bases from V and 13 from J, leaving 15 bases between them. CDR1 is MNHEY, CDR2 SMNVEV, per germline (reference sequence). The CDR3 DNA follows: TGTGCCAGCAGTTTATCGCCCTCGGGGGATGCGTACTTC. As protein: CASSLSPSGDAYF.

The chain links TRBV6-5 to TRBJ1-5; D is uncertain. The CDR3 sequence is 15 residues long. In germline, CDR1 is MNHEY, CDR2 SVGAGI. V was cut by 4 bases and J by 0 bases, with 10 bases left in between. The CDR3 loop is CASSSSGDSNQPQHF. In nucleotides, the CDR3 is TGTGCCAGCAGTTCCTCCGGGGATAGCAATCAGCCCCAGCATTTT.

The V call is TRBV29-1, the J call TRBJ2-7; 7 bases are shared with TRBD2. The CDR3 is 14 amino acids. Germline-derived CDR1 and CDR2 are SQVTM and ANQGSEA. With V trimmed by 6 bases and J by 4 bases, 12 bases remained unmatched. The CDR3 coding sequence is TGCAGCGTCACACTAGCGAATAGGGGTTACGAGCAGTACTTC. Amino acid sequence: CSVTLANRGYEQYF.

This clone was seen just once. V usage is TRBV11-1 and J usage is TRBJ2-7, with 9 nucleotides matching TRBD1. The germline V gene encodes CDR1 SGHAT and CDR2 FQDESV (reference sequence). Germline trimming cut 4 bases from V and 2 bases from J; bases unmatched to any gene: 6. The CDR3 contains 15 residues. The CDR3 DNA reads as TGTGCCAGCAGCTATAGCCGGGACAGGGCCTACGAGCAGTACTTC. Translated: CASSYSRDRAYEQYF.

The V gene is TRBV7-3, the J gene TRBJ1-1; TRBD1 matches 7 bases. The CDR3 has 13 residues. Germline CDR1 reads SGHTA; CDR2 reads FQGTGA. J was trimmed by 1 base and V by 5 bases; bases with no gene match: 1. For the CDR3, the DNA is TGTGCCAGCAGCCCAGGGGGGAACACTGAAGCTTTCTTT. Its translation: CASSPGGNTEAFF.

This clone was seen only once. The V gene is TRBV5-1, the J gene TRBJ2-5; TRBD2 matches 9 bases. V shed 4 bases and J 2 bases; nucleotides not matched to a gene: 6. The germline V gene encodes CDR1 SGHRS and CDR2 YFSETQ. CDR3 size: 15 residues. The DNA of the CDR3 is TGCGCCAGCAGCCGCCCTCTAGCGGGGCAAGAGACCCAGTACTTC. Translating gives CASSRPLAGQETQYF.

This chain connects TRBV2 to TRBJ1-2; D gene ambiguous. Germline V gene lookup returns CDR1 SNHLY and CDR2 FYNNEI. V lost 7 bases, J lost 2 bases, and 14 bases lay in between. This CDR3 is 14 amino acids long. The CDR3 loop reads CASTAQEANYGYTF. The CDR3 DNA reads TGTGCCAGCACTGCGCAGGAGGCAAACTATGGCTACACCTTC.

The CDR3 loop is CASSLVDRNTGELFF. The CDR3 DNA sequence: TGTGCCAGCAGCTTGGTGGACAGGAACACCGGGGAGCTGTTTTTT. The chain has TRBV5-6 and TRBJ2-2; possible D gene TRBD1, 6 bases. Trimming took 0 bases from V and 1 from J, leaving 7 bases between them. The V gene's germline CDR1 is SGHDT and CDR2 YYEEEE. The CDR3 totals 15 residues.

A note on this clone: The sample contains more than one DNA sequence encoding this CDR3. The chain employs TRBV4-3 and TRBJ2-7; 8 bases are shared with TRBD1. The germline gives CDR1 LGHNA, CDR2 YSLEER. The CDR3 is made up of 14 amino acids. The V gene end was trimmed by 3 bases and the J gene end by 1 base; junction bases not matched to a gene: 2. DNA of the CDR3: TGCGCCAGCAGCCACGACAGGGGATCCTACGAGCAGTACTTC. This encodes CASSHDRGSYEQYF.

This sequence joins TRBV7-6 and TRBJ1-1, with D unclear. From germline, CDR1 is SGHVS and CDR2 FNYEAQ. V shed 2 bases and J shed 1 base, with 5 bases lying between them. The CDR3 is 13 residues long. CDR3 region: CASSLTKNTEAFF. Here the CDR3 DNA reads TGTGCCAGCAGCTTAACTAAGAACACTGAAGCTTTCTTT.

V usage is TRBV27 and J usage is TRBJ2-5; 7 bases agree with TRBD2. The germline gives CDR1 MNHEY, CDR2 SMNVEV (reference sequence). V shed 2 bases and J 1 base; nucleotides not matched to a gene: 10. The length of the CDR3 is 17 residues. The CDR3 region is CASSLIGGLAAQETQYF. As DNA, the CDR3 is TGTGCCAGCAGTTTAATAGGAGGTCTAGCGGCCCAAGAGACCCAGTACTTC.

The chain joins TRBV19 to TRBJ1-2; no firm D call. In germline, CDR1 is LNHDA, CDR2 SQIVND (reference sequence). Trimming took 2 bases from V and 7 from J, leaving 14 bases between them. The CDR3 is 14 residues long. The chain's CDR3 is CASSINGEMSGYTF. CDR3 coding DNA: TGTGCCAGTAGTATAAACGGGGAGATGTCTGGCTACACCTTC.

This sequence joins TRBV4-3 and TRBJ2-3; perhaps TRBD2 as D (5 bases). V lost 6 bases and J lost 1, with 11 bases in between. The CDR3 runs to 14 residues. The germline V gene encodes CDR1 LGHNA and CDR2 YSLEER. DNA for the CDR3: TGCGCCAGCAGTCCCGGACTGGGCACAGATACGCAGTATTTT. This gives the protein CASSPGLGTDTQYF.